This passage covers 6 T cell receptor beta chains from one sample sequenced in a study of CD8 T cells in Susac syndrome. After extraction with the RNeasy kit, 0.5 to 1 ug of the RNA was reverse transcribed using random hexamers. From the immunoSEQ multiplex PCR reads, TCRdb called clonotypes with MiXCR, one entry per CDR3 protein. The data contain about 180,000 distinct CDR3 sequences, roughly 94% of them singletons. The sample was CD4+ T cells from PBMCs. The receptors stem from a human donor with Susac syndrome.

The rearrangement joins TRBV18 to TRBJ2-7; 10 bases are shared with TRBD1. This CDR3 contains 16 residues. V was clipped by 4 bases and J by 3 bases; unmatched bases: 9. Germline loops: CDR1 KGHSH, CDR2 LQKENI. CDR3 nucleotide sequence: TGTGCCAGCTCACTTCGGGCTGGGACAGGGGACTACGAGCAGTACTTC. It is translated as CASSLRAGTGDYEQYF.

The V gene is TRBV14, the J gene TRBJ1-4; 8 bases fit TRBD1. Germline lookup yields CDR1 SGHDN and CDR2 FVKESK. With 4 bases clipped from V and 9 bases from J, the junction kept 7 bases outside the gene matches. The CDR3 runs to 14 residues. The CDR3 nucleotides are TGTGCCAGCAGCCCCGGGACAGGTTTCCAAAAACTGTTTTTT. Residues: CASSPGTGFQKLFF. Together with reference TRBV14 and TRBJ1-4, the CDR3 gives the full variable domain: EAGVTQFPSHSVIEKGQTVTLRCDPISGHDNLYWYRRVMGKEIKFLLHFVKESKQDESGMPNNRFLAERTGGTYSTLKVQPAELEDSGVYFCASSPGTGFQKLFFGSGTQLSVL.

CDR3 nucleotides: TGCAGCGTCGCCATGGGACAGGGGTTTGGCTACACCTTC. Amino acids: CSVAMGQGFGYTF. The chain links TRBV29-1 to TRBJ1-2; 10 nucleotides match TRBD1. Trimming cost V 6 bases and J 7 bases; bases outside gene matches: 8. The CDR3 loop spans 13 amino acids. Germline CDR1 is SQVTM and CDR2 is ANQGSEA.

The genes are TRBV4-2 and TRBJ1-4, with D unresolved. This CDR3 comprises 15 residues. Trimming pared 1 base from V and 2 bases from J, leaving 8 bases between. CDR1 is LGHNA and CDR2 is YNFKEQ in the germline V gene. The CDR3 bases are TGTGCCAGCAGCCAAGCCGTCGGGACTAATGAAAAACTGTTTTTT. It yields the protein CASSQAVGTNEKLFF.

This clonotype was observed a single time. The CDR3 region is CAWSVPWSGGYTF. In DNA, the CDR3 is TGTGCCTGGAGTGTCCCCTGGTCGGGTGGCTACACCTTC. The chain recombines TRBV30 with TRBJ1-2, with unresolved D. The germline V and J ends were trimmed by 0 bases and 7 bases, with 12 bases remaining between them. The CDR3 loop spans 13 amino acids. Germline V lookup: CDR1 GTSNPN, CDR2 SVGIG (reference sequence).

The chain has TRBV9 and TRBJ1-2; the match to TRBD1 covers 7 bases. This CDR3 has 14 amino acids. The junction had 5 bases not matched to a gene; V was cut back by 2 bases and J by 4 bases. Germline values: CDR1 SGDLS, CDR2 YYNGEE. The CDR3 sequence is CASSVDRASYGYTF. In DNA, the CDR3 is TGTGCCAGCAGCGTCGACAGGGCCAGCTATGGCTACACCTTC.